The present entry profiles one T cell receptor beta chain with its context. Its antigen is not yet known. It has no much larger one-base neighbor in the sample; base qualities were not kept. The entry originates in a study of beta chain features in type 1 diabetes (dated by TCRdb to the late 2010s). In the study overall: No differences in mean age, gender distribution, total cell number or subset yield were found between patients and healthy donors. In the study, TCRB repertoires of sorted circulating CD4+ T cell subsets from recently diagnosed type 1 diabetes patients were compared with those of matched healthy donors. Naive and central memory subsets were obtained from all 30 or so donors, but regulatory and stem cell-like memory subsets were isolated from only 8 patients and about 8 healthy donors. A total of over 90,000,000 sorted cells were examined across all samples, and a strong correlation was observed between cell number per subset and RNA yield. The research as a whole found: Because cDNA rather than genomic DNA was sequenced, highly expressing activated cells could have been over-represented, although no difference in activation and CD3 levels was found between groups. HLA sub-analyses involved small numbers of individuals, so any influence of HLA type on TCRB rearrangement remained unresolved. Type 1 diabetes patients showed a moderate but significant shortening of TCRB CDR3 length in all four CD4+ subsets. At VDJ recombination sites, type 1 diabetes patients had fewer insertions and more deleted nucleotides, which implies abnormalities in thymic rearrangement. Shorter templates might be favored by PCR, yet because patient and control samples were amplified and corrected together, any such skew would affect both groups equally. Naive, central memory and regulatory TCRB repertoires appeared more similar among patients than among healthy donors.

The High Capacity cDNA Reverse Transcription Kit was used to reverse transcribe all of the isolated RNA, meaning that expressed TCRB transcripts were what got sequenced. Naive, central memory and regulatory T cell samples underwent deep immunoSEQ sequencing, averaging about 3.3 million total reads per sample. After sorted cells were lysed in RLT buffer, RNA was extracted with DNase-treated RNeasy Micro or Mini kits, with the choice depending on cell number. Each cell subset was processed separately to prevent cross-contamination, with patient and healthy donor samples processed together. Using the immunoSEQ multiplex PCR, TCRB sequences were amplified from cDNA into 87-bp fragments spanning the CDR3 region. Sequencing of the amplicons was performed on the Illumina HiSeq platform. The paper's processing steps were these. PCR bias was corrected computationally using synthetic template baselines, and reads within Hamming distance 2 were collapsed, with unmergeable singletons discarded. Reads were aligned against IMGT to assign V, D and J genes, CDR3 length and insertions or deletions at six rearrangement sites. Within each subset, clonotype counts were normalized to the number of sorted cells before true diversity and Gini coefficients were calculated with the tcR R package. Repertoire sharing was quantified using the overlap coefficient calculated on TCRB nucleotide sequences. Out-of-frame TCRB sequences from naive cells were analyzed as a proxy for the pre-selection repertoire. Here the immuneACCESS table is served through TCRdb, limited to in-frame sequences with V and J called. Missing clones are a known gap in these copies; in checked studies unresolved V genes cover under half, and the rest lacks a known reason. That table is the source of V, J and clone size, and D and trimming were worked out from the DNA. The sample table holds more than 300,000 clones, of which roughly 16% were seen once. The top ten hold about 0.02% of the sample.

Each donor gave one peripheral blood draw, around 0.12 L on average, collected into heparinised tubes. Naive, central memory, regulatory and stem cell-like memory CD4+ T cells were sorted on a BD FACSAria II using a panel including CD45RO, CCR7, CD25, CD127, CD95 and CD27. Every sorted population had a purity above 95%. PBMCs were isolated immediately by Lymphoprep density gradient centrifugation and stained directly without culture. So that batch effects would be minimized, each experiment stained and sorted samples in pairs, pairing one healthy donor with one patient. The CDR3 measures 12 amino acids from cysteine to phenylalanine. Only the CDR3 portion is preserved as DNA: 36 bases, with reading frame beginning at the first base. CDR1 and CDR2, looked up from the germline V gene, are SNHLY and FYNNEI. Trimming costs V 11 bases and J 4 bases, and their ends lie 14 bases apart.

The TCR sequence derives from a woman younger than 30 in good health. The sequenced material came from naive CD4+ T cells from blood. Taken with the paper, the label for cell subset or site translates to: true naive CD4+ T cells. This chain joins TRBV2 to TRBJ1-2, with a tentative D gene TRBD1 over 5 matching bases. The DNA reads TGTGCCCGTGCAGGGCTTGGCTATGGCTACACCTTC. Translated, this gives CARAGLGYGYTF.